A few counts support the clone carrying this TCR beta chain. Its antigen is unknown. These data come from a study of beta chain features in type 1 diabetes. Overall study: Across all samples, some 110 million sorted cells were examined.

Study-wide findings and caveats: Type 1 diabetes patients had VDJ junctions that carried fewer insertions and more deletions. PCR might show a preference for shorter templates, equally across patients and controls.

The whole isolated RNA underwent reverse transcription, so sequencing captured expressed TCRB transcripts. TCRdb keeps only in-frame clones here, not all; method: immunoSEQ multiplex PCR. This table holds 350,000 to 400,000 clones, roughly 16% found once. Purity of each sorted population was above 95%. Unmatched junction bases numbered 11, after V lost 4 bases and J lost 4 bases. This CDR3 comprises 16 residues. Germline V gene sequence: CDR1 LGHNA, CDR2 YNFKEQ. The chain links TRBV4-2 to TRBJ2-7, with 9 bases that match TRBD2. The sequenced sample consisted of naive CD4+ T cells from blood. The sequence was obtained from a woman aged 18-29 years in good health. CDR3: CASSPIRGGRAYEQYF. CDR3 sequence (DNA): TGTGCCAGCAGCCCTATAAGGGGCGGGAGGGCTTACGAGCAGTACTTC.